This is a list of T cell receptor beta chains from one sample in a study of Ad26.COV2.S vaccination and SARS-CoV-2 variants. Sequencing was performed with immunoSEQ multiplex PCR; in TCRdb, only in-frame clones are kept and a portion is missing. The data contain hundreds of thousands of clones, approximately 92% of them seen just once; the ten biggest clones take up approximately 1.6%. Specimen: peripheral blood, collected in a trial of Ad26.COV2.S vaccine versus placebo. The source of these receptors is a person between 18 and 59 years old who received the Ad26.COV2.S COVID-19 vaccine or a placebo. CDR3s include the opening cysteine and the closing phenylalanine or tryptophan.

V | CDR3
TRBV6-5 | CASTIRPGVGYGYTF
TRBV19 | CASAFPHADTQYF
TRBV2 | CASSPRGTVISYEQYF
TRBV11-2 | CASSFGGETQYF
TRBV19 | CASSIPIGGATGELFF
TRBV27 | CASSTGAGDTQYF
TRBV29-1 | CSVDQTTYNEQFF
TRBV30 | CAWTTDSTEAFF
TRBV6-2/TRBV6-3 | CASSPSGNYGYTF
TRBV27 | CASSSGTTSYEQYF
TRBV7-9 | CASSSGTSGAYEQYF
TRBV9 | CASSDPLLLGGVGYTF
TRBV28 | CASRSGQGYEQYF
TRBV13 | CASSLGWGSSYNSPLHF
TRBV12-3/TRBV12-4 | CASSGPQETQYF
TRBV27 | CASALGTSYNEQFF
TRBV30 | CAWSRVSTDTQYF
TRBV27 | CASSLIYTGELFF
TRBV10-1 | CASSAGTGTEAFF
TRBV12-3/TRBV12-4 | CASSLTRTDTQYF
TRBV6-5 | CASSYSELHPNTEAFF
TRBV7-9 | CASSLGTGGETQYF
TRBV27 | CASGGRSNEKLFF
TRBV20-1 | CSASESPGVNTEAFF
TRBV29-1 | CSVAGGYEQYF
TRBV19 | CASSIPVFVALGAGNTIYF
TRBV6-1 | CASSGPRQARISYGYTF
TRBV6-1 | CASSEFEGAQLLYEQYF
TRBV28 | CASSLSGQGYNEQFF
TRBV12-1 | CASSGFRGGKNIQYF
TRBV15 | CATSRRRDNQPQHF
TRBV7-2 | CASRLESGGGSQPQHF
TRBV19 | CASSPTRQNEQYF
TRBV19 | CASSRSTGGVGYTF
TRBV4-3 | CASSPGTGAYYEQYF
TRBV4-3 | CASSPGTWVFTEAFF
TRBV5-4 | CASSFLGKYQETQYF
TRBV19 | CASSIARRRGDDSNQPQHF
TRBV11-2 | CASSYGPGVEQYF
TRBV7-9 | CASSLAWGDEQFF
TRBV6-6 | CASSYSRGDRQYF